The present T cell receptor beta chain was sequenced within a study of siplizumab effects on memory and regulatory T cells (dated by TCRdb to between 2018 and 2021). At the level of the whole study: The study examined how the anti-CD2 antibody siplizumab affects alloreactive T-cell subsets in allogeneic mixed lymphocyte reactions built from human PBMCs. Broad study findings and their caveats: Of the alloreactive CD4+ clones that could be mapped, the Treg-derived share averaged approximately 67% with siplizumab compared with roughly 25% in control reactions. About 80-96% of proliferating CD4+ or CD8+ clones could not be given a naive or memory phenotype. Because sequences below about 10^-5 frequency were poorly captured, only a minor fraction of alloreactive clones could be mapped to unstimulated subsets. Unstimulated naive T cells appeared more diverse than memory T cells, and naive cells seemed to contribute substantially to the alloresponse. The cumulative frequency of alloreactive sequences that could be traced back to unstimulated CD4+ memory T cells was significantly reduced by siplizumab. No functional confirmation was obtained for the suppressive function of proliferating Tregs from siplizumab cultures.

Sorted unstimulated T cells and proliferating T cells recovered from mixed lymphocyte reactions were subjected to TCRbeta CDR3 sequencing. Fresh whole blood from around 11 HLA-typed healthy donors was used to isolate PBMCs. Details on this clone: Its antigen is unknown. No base quality information exists; no much larger clone differs at one position.

To prepare the library, the immunoSEQ multiplex PCR assay was applied. About 10^5 TCR templates per sample were assayed by the deep sequencing platform. Genomic DNA extracted from sorted T cells was used for TCRbeta CDR3 sequencing. As for the authors' bioinformatics: The R programming language was used for the clonal analysis of the TCRbeta CDR3 data. Alloreactive CD4+ and CD8+ clones were defined by comparing unstimulated samples with post-reaction CFSE-low samples. By matching sequences to the repertoires of sorted unstimulated Treg and non-Treg cells, each alloreactive CD4+ clone was assigned a regulatory or non-regulatory origin. TCRdb carries this immuneACCESS record with in-frame sequences only. Its versions omit some clonotypes, under half of them owing to an unresolved V gene in the studies checked, with the rest unexplained. From that table come the V and J calls and clone size; the DNA was used to work out D and trimming. For this sample the table gives tens of thousands of clones, of which 85% to 95% were detected only once. The ten largest clones add up to roughly two fifths of the sample.

The CDR3 runs 15 amino acids, cysteine and phenylalanine included. The DNA shown is the 45-base CDR3, in frame from base 1. V trim: 4 bases; J trim: 3 bases; unmatched bases: 6. CDR1 SEHNR and CDR2 FQNEAQ were looked up in the germline V gene (reference sequence). The source material was CD8+ T cells sorted from blood. The chain was built from TRBV7-9 and TRBJ2-4, and TRBD1 matches 7 of the central bases. This clonotype was obtained from a human donor in good health. The DNA sequence is as follows: TGTGCCAGCAGCTCTGGACAGGAGAACAAAAACATTCAGTACTTC. It specifies CASSSGQENKNIQYF.